This T cell receptor (beta chain) is from a study of blood T cell repertoires in COVID-19. TCRdb's table, derived via immunoSEQ multiplex PCR, lists solely in-frame clones and lacks some. Of some 170,000 clones in the sample, over 80% were seen once. In this sample, this clone turned up many times. Trimming removed 5 bases from V and 3 bases from J; junction bases left unmatched: 9. The CDR3 extends over 15 amino acids. Germline loops: CDR1 SGHTS, CDR2 YDEGEE. Sequencing was carried out using peripheral blood. V usage is TRBV5-8 and J usage is TRBJ2-7; 9 nucleotides agree with TRBD1. The TCR sequence derives from a middle-aged woman with COVID-19, enrolled during active disease. In DNA form, the CDR3 reads TGTGCCAGCAGTATAACCGGGACAGGGATCTACGAGCAGTACTTC. Translated: CASSITGTGIYEQYF.